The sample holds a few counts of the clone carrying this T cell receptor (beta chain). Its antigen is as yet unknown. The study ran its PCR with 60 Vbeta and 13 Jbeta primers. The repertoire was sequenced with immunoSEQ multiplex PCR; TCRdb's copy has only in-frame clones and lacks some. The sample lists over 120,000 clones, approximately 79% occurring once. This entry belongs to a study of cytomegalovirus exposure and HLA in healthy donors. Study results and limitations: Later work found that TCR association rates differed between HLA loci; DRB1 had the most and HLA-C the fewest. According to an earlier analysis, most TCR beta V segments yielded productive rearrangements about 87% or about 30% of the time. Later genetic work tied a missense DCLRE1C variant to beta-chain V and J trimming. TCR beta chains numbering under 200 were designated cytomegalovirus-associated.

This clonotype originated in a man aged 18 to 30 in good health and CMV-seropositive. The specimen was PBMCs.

This CDR3 is CASSLAGWGEKLFF. CDR3 DNA: TGCGCCAGCAGCTTGGCGGGGTGGGGTGAAAAACTGTTTTTT. The genes are TRBV5-1 and TRBJ1-4; no clear D. Trimming removed 0 bases at V and 7 bases at J, with 10 bases between. The CDR3 length is 14 residues. CDR1 is SGHRS and CDR2 is YFSETQ in the germline V gene.